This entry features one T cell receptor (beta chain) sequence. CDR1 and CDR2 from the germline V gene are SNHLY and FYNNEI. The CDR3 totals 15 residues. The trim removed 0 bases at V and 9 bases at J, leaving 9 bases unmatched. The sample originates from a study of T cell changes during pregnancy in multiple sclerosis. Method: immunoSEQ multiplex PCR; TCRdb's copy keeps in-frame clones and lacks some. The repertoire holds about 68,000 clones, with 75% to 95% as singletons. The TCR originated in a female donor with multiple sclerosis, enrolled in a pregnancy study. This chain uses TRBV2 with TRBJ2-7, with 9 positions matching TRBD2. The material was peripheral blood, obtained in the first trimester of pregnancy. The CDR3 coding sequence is TGTGCCAGCAGTGAAGCGAGGAGGGCGGGAGGGGGGCAGTACTTC. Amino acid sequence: CASSEARRAGGGQYF. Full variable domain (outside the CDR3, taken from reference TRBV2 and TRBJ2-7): EPEVTQTPSHQVTQMGQEVILRCVPISNHLYFYWYRQILGQKVEFLVSFYNNEISEKSEIFDDQFSVERPDGSNFTLKIRSTKLEDSAMYFCASSEARRAGGGQYFGPGTRLTVT.